A single sample gave rise to the 23 T cell receptor beta chains below, sequenced in a study of cytomegalovirus exposure and HLA in healthy donors. Sequenced by immunoSEQ multiplex PCR; TCRdb stores in-frame clones only, minus some. The sample includes fewer than 200,000 clones, 85% to 90% of them seen just once. Sequenced material: PBMCs. These receptors were obtained from a woman aged 25-40 years in good health and CMV-seronegative.

This chain uses TRBV9 with TRBJ2-2; 9 bases fit TRBD1. Germline loops: CDR1 SGDLS, CDR2 YYNGEE. The CDR3 runs to 15 residues. With V trimmed by 3 bases and J by 6 bases, 6 bases remained unmatched. The CDR3 DNA reads TGTGCCAGCAGCGCTTCCCACAGGGGGCCCGGGGAGCTGTTTTTT. Its protein product is CASSASHRGPGELFF.

The chain couples TRBV6-5 to TRBJ1-2, with D perhaps matching TRBD1 (5 bases). Trimming took off 2 bases at V and 4 bases at J, with 14 bases between the two ends. Per germline, CDR1 MNHEY and CDR2 SVGAGI. This CDR3 region has 15 residues. CDR3 region: CASSYNGDRVYGYTF. CDR3 DNA sequence: TGTGCCAGCAGTTACAACGGTGACAGAGTCTATGGCTACACCTTC.

The genes are TRBV27 and TRBJ2-5; D possibly corresponds to TRBD2 (6 bases). The germline V gene encodes CDR1 MNHEY and CDR2 SMNVEV (reference sequence). The CDR3 covers 16 residues. V lost 0 bases to trimming and J lost 1 base, with 12 bases between them. CDR3 in DNA: TGTGCCAGCAGTTTATCGCTTCGGGACTCCCAAGAGACCCAGTACTTC. Amino acid sequence: CASSLSLRDSQETQYF.

In its sample, this clone was seen once. The chain carries TRBV13 and TRBJ2-7; TRBD1 aligns across 8 bases. This CDR3 region has 16 residues. Germline V gives CDR1 PRHDT, CDR2 FYEKMQ (reference sequence). Unmatched junction bases numbered 10, after V lost 5 bases and J lost 1 base. CDR3 amino acids: CASSPPGQGESYEQYF. The CDR3 DNA is TGTGCCAGCAGCCCTCCCGGACAGGGCGAATCCTACGAGCAGTACTTC. The full variable domain, its missing parts supplied by reference TRBV13 and TRBJ2-7, is AAGVIQSPRHLIKEKRETATLKCYPIPRHDTVYWYQQGPGQDPQFLISFYEKMQSDKGSIPDRFSAQQFSDYHSELNMSSLELGDSALYFCASSPPGQGESYEQYFGPGTRLTVT.

The chain joins TRBV6-5 to TRBJ1-2; 7 nucleotides line up with TRBD1. The CDR3 is made up of 13 amino acids. In germline, CDR1 is MNHEY, CDR2 SVGAGI. Trimming took 4 bases from V and 3 from J; bases not matched to a gene: 2. The chain's CDR3 is CASSSTGDYGYTF. In DNA form, the CDR3 reads TGTGCCAGCAGTTCCACAGGGGACTATGGCTACACCTTC.

This clone was recorded once. The chain combines TRBV5-5 with TRBJ1-1; D perhaps matches TRBD1 (5 bases). CDR1 and CDR2 (germline): SGHKS, YYEKEE (reference sequence). Between the trimmed V and J ends, which lost 0 bases and 10 bases, there was a span of 13 bases. CDR3 length equals 13 residues. The CDR3 sequence: CASSLVGELGAFF. DNA for the CDR3: TGTGCCAGCAGCTTGGTAGGGGAACTGGGAGCTTTCTTT.

The genes are TRBV6-1 and TRBJ2-2, with 12 bases matching TRBD1. This CDR3 has 17 amino acids. Germline lookup yields CDR1 MNHNS and CDR2 SASEGT. Trimming removed 4 bases from V and 4 bases from J; junction bases left unmatched: 7. The CDR3: CASSGGTGGFSTGELFF. CDR3 DNA sequence: TGTGCCAGCAGTGGGGGGACAGGGGGCTTCAGCACCGGGGAGCTGTTTTTT.

The chain uses TRBV7-9 and TRBJ2-1, with a tentative D call TRBD1 (5 bases). Trimming cost V 7 bases and J 0 bases, with 13 bases left between them. Germline V gene lookup returns CDR1 SEHNR and CDR2 FQNEAQ (reference sequence). CDR3 size: 15 residues. CDR3 in DNA: TGTGCCAGCAACACCATCCAGGGCTCCTACAATGAGCAGTTCTTC. Encoded protein: CASNTIQGSYNEQFF.

The chain links TRBV19 to TRBJ1-4; TRBD1 agrees at 9 bases. CDR3 length: 18 amino acids. Unmatched junction bases numbered 16, after V lost 4 bases and J lost 7 bases. CDR1 is LNHDA, CDR2 SQIVND, per germline (reference sequence). Here the CDR3 reads CASSRPPSQGASREKLFF. CDR3 nucleotide sequence: TGTGCCAGTAGTAGGCCTCCGTCACAGGGGGCAAGTCGTGAAAAACTGTTTTTT. The whole variable domain, remainder taken from reference TRBV19 and TRBJ1-4, is DGGITQSPKYLFRKEGQNVTLSCEQNLNHDAMYWYRQDPGQGLRLIYYSQIVNDFQKGDIAEGYSVSREKKESFPLTVTSAQKNPTAFYLCASSRPPSQGASREKLFFGSGTQLSVL.

This chain joins TRBV5-4 and TRBJ2-3; weak D call: TRBD2 (5 bases). V was shortened by 9 bases and J by 4 bases, with 18 bases between the two germline ends. Germline loops: CDR1 SGHNT, CDR2 YYREEE (reference sequence). The CDR3 is made up of 14 amino acids. The CDR3 region is CAITPRTEADTQYF. The CDR3 DNA is TGTGCCATAACCCCCCGGACGGAGGCAGATACGCAGTATTTT.

This clone was seen a few times. J is TRBJ1-2 and V is TRBV6-5, with D possibly matching TRBD1 (5 bases). The ends were cut back, 6 bases at V and 4 bases at J, with 12 bases in the middle. This CDR3 spans 13 amino acids. CDR1 is MNHEY, CDR2 SVGAGI, per germline. The CDR3 spells CASSPAGIYGYTF. The CDR3 DNA sequence: TGTGCCAGCAGCCCGGCAGGGATCTATGGCTACACCTTC.

This rearrangement joins TRBV2 to TRBJ1-5; D is ambiguous. The CDR3 loop spans 13 amino acids. CDR1 and CDR2 from the germline V gene are SNHLY and FYNNEI. V lost 3 bases and J lost 5, with 8 bases in between. The CDR3 loop is CASSEIADQPQHF. In DNA form, the CDR3 reads TGTGCCAGCAGTGAGATCGCAGATCAGCCCCAGCATTTT.

The rearrangement uses TRBV7-9 and TRBJ1-5, with 7 bases aligning to TRBD1. The CDR3 is 14 residues long. From germline, CDR1 is SEHNR and CDR2 FQNEAQ (reference sequence). Germline trimming cut 5 bases from V and 9 bases from J; bases unmatched to any gene: 10. The CDR3 nucleotides are TGTGCCAGCAGCCAAGGGGGCCCGGGTGGGCCCCAGCATTTT. Translating it yields CASSQGGPGGPQHF.

The rearrangement links TRBV5-1 to TRBJ2-7, with D possibly matching TRBD1 (6 bases). The germline CDR1 and CDR2 sequences are SGHRS and YFSETQ. This CDR3 spans 15 amino acids. The ends were cut back, 4 bases at V and 3 bases at J, with 17 bases in the middle. Here the CDR3 reads CASSTTGTPLYEQYF. In nucleotides, the CDR3 is TGCGCCAGCAGCACCACCGGGACACCGCTCTACGAGCAGTACTTC.

The chain carries TRBV9 and TRBJ2-3; 14 bases are a match to TRBD2. Germline V gene data show CDR1 as SGDLS and CDR2 as YYNGEE. The CDR3 consists of 14 residues. V lost 8 bases, J lost 2 bases, and 1 base stayed unmatched. The CDR3, as DNA: TGTGCCAGGACTAGCGGGGGGGACACAGATACGCAGTATTTT. As protein: CARTSGGDTDTQYF.

The V call is TRBV7-9, the J call TRBJ1-4, with a tentative D call TRBD1 (6 bases). Trimming cost V 4 bases and J 5 bases, with 11 bases left between them. Germline V lookup: CDR1 SEHNR, CDR2 FQNEAQ (reference sequence). This CDR3 is 14 amino acids long. Here the CDR3 DNA reads TGTGCCAGCAGCTCAGGGGTAAACAATGAAAAACTGTTTTTT. This translates into CASSSGVNNEKLFF. Looking up the rest from reference TRBV7-9 and TRBJ1-4 gives the full variable domain: DTGVSQNPRHKITKRGQNVTFRCDPISEHNRLYWYRQTLGQGPEFLTYFQNEAQLEKSRLLSDRFSAERPKGSFSTLEIQRTEQGDSAMYLCASSSGVNNEKLFFGSGTQLSVL.

V is TRBV18 and J is TRBJ1-3, with 7 bases matching TRBD1. Losses at the gene ends were 6 bases for V and 0 bases for J; bases not matched to a gene: 5. The CDR3 runs to 15 residues. Germline values: CDR1 KGHSH, CDR2 LQKENI. CDR3 bases: TGTGCCAGCTCGGGACAGCCAAGCTCTGGAAACACCATATATTTT. Encoded protein: CASSGQPSSGNTIYF.

This clone was found a few times. This chain links TRBV29-1 with TRBJ1-2, with 9 bases matching TRBD1. V was clipped by 6 bases and J by 6 bases; unmatched bases: 17. Germline V CDR1 and CDR2: SQVTM, ANQGSEA. CDR3 length equals 16 residues. The DNA for the CDR3 is TGCAGCGTCGGGACAGGGTCTTTTTTAACCCGAAATGGCTACACCTTC. Residues: CSVGTGSFLTRNGYTF.

This chain joins TRBV11-2 and TRBJ2-5, with D possibly being TRBD2 (6 bases). Germline CDR1 and CDR2: SGHAT and FQNNGV. The V end lost 5 bases, the J end lost 2 bases, and 12 bases lay between the germline ends. This CDR3 region has 14 residues. The CDR3 spells CASSLARAQETQYF. CDR3 nucleotides: TGTGCCAGCAGCCTAGCGAGGGCACAAGAGACCCAGTACTTC.

The rearrangement uses TRBV5-1 and TRBJ2-7, with D possibly matching TRBD2 (8 bases). Germline V gene sequence: CDR1 SGHRS, CDR2 YFSETQ. Trimming removed 4 bases at V and 4 bases at J, with 15 bases between. The CDR3 consists of 14 residues. CDR3 region: CASSREGQIYEQYF. CDR3 coding DNA: TGCGCCAGCAGCCGGGAGGGACAGATATACGAGCAGTACTTC.

V is TRBV16 and J is TRBJ1-1; 7 bases align to TRBD1. Germline CDR1 reads KGHSY; CDR2 reads FQNENV. J was trimmed by 1 base and V by 4 bases; bases with no gene match: 6. This CDR3 is built from 15 residues. The CDR3 DNA reads TGTGCCAGCAGCCTCCTCGGGACAGCGAACACTGAAGCTTTCTTT. Translating gives CASSLLGTANTEAFF.

This chain uses TRBV6-5 with TRBJ1-2; D ambiguous. The germline gives CDR1 MNHEY, CDR2 SVGAGI. The CDR3 extends over 14 amino acids. Trimming shortened V by 8 bases and J by 4 bases, and 17 bases separated the two germline ends. Written as DNA, the CDR3 is TGTGCCAGCCACCGAGGCTTGGATTCCTATGGCTACACCTTC. Protein product: CASHRGLDSYGYTF.

Concerning this clone: The junction shows a germline mismatch at one end, possibly a read error. The gene calls are TRBV6-1 and TRBJ1-2; 10 bases match TRBD1. The CDR3 has 14 amino acids. Germline V gene data show CDR1 as MNHNS and CDR2 as SASEGT. Here the CDR3 reads CASSGPLDRGRANF. The CDR3 DNA follows: TGTGCCAGCAGCGGCCCCCTCGACAGGGGGCGGGCTAACTTC.